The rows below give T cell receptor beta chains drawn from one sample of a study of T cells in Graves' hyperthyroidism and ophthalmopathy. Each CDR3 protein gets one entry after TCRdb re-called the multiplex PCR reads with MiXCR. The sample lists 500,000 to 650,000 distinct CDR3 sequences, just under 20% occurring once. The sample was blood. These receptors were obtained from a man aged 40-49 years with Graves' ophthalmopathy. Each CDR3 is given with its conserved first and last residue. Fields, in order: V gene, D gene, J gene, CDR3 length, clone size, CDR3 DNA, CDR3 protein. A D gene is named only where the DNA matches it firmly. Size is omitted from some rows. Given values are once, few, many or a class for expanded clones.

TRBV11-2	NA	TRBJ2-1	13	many	TGTGCCAGCAGCACCCCATTAAACAATGAGCAGTTCTTC	CASSTPLNNEQFF
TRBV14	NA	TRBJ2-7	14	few	TGTGCCAGCAGCCAAGATTTGAAAGGGGAAGAGCAGTACTTC	CASSQDLKGEEQYF
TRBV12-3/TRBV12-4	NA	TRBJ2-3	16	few	TGTGCCAGCAGTCTCTCAATACTAGGCAACACAGATACGCAGTATTTT	CASSLSILGNTDTQYF
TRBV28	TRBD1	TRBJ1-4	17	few	TGTGCCAGCAGTCCCCCCACCGGTCCAGGGGGTCATGAAAAACTGTTTTTT	CASSPPTGPGGHEKLFF
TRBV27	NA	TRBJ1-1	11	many	TGTGCCAGCATGGTGAACACTGAAGCTTTCTTT	CASMVNTEAFF
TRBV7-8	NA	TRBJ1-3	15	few	TGTGCCAGCAGCTTCGGTGGTCTATCGGGAAACACCATATATTTT	CASSFGGLSGNTIYF
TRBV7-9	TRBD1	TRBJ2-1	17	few	TGTGCCAGCAGCTTCTACGGACCGGGACAGGGGATCAATGAGCAGTTCTTC	CASSFYGPGQGINEQFF
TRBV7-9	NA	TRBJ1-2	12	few	TGTGCCAGCAGCAGAGGGACGTATGGCTACACCTTC	CASSRGTYGYTF
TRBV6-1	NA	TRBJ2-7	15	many	TGTGCCAGCACCCCGCGACAGGATCCCCCCTACGAGCAGTACTTC	CASTPRQDPPYEQYF
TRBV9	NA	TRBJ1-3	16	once	TGTGCCAGCAGCTCATTGACCGGGGGCGCTGGAAACACCATATATTTT	CASSSLTGGAGNTIYF
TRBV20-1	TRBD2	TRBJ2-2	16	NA	TGCAGTGCTACACCGGGACTAGCGGTGAACACCGGGGAGCTGTTTTTT	CSATPGLAVNTGELFF